This T cell receptor beta chain was sequenced in a study of tumor-infiltrating lymphocytes in primary liver carcinoma. General study findings and limits: A significantly higher top-250-clone fraction was recorded for tumors than for blood (p = 0.039). Top clones occupying all five tumor regions numbered only about 8-25%.

A note on this clonotype: The antigen is unknown.

Germline V gives CDR1 SGHVS, CDR2 FQNEAQ. There are 15 residues in the CDR3. Co-extraction of both nucleic acids (RNA and DNA) used about 20-33 mg of unsorted bulk tissue. Primary liver carcinomas in the patients were surgically resected. The authors made TCR beta cDNA from roughly 480 ng total RNA with a constant-region primer. A slightly modified ARM-PCR protocol with three nested multiplex PCR rounds produced these TCR beta libraries. TRBV1-TRBV30 forward primers paired with a C-beta reverse primer drove the first two PCR rounds, about 9 cycles each. MiXCR, applied by TCRdb to the multiplex PCR reads, yields one record per CDR3 protein. The sample shows 150,000 to 200,000 distinct CDR3 sequences, approximately 86% of them seen only once.

This receptor was taken from a man in his forties with primary liver carcinoma and hepatitis B virus infection. Sequenced: tumor tissue from primary liver carcinoma. The genes are TRBV7-8 and TRBJ1-6; no clear D. The CDR3 sequence: CVSSLSQCSNSPLHF. The CDR3 bases are TGTGTCAGTAGCCTATCACAGTGTAGTAATTCACCCCTCCACTTT.